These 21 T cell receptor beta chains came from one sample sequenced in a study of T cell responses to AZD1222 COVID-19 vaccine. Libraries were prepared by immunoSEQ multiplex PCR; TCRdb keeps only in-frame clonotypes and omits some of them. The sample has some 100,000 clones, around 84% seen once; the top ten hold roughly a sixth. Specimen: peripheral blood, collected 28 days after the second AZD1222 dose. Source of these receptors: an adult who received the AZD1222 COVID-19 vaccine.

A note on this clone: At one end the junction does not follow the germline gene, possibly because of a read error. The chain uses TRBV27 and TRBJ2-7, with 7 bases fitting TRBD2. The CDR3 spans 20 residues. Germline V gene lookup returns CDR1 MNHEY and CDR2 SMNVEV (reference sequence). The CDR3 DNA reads TGTGCCTGCAGTTTATCGTCCCCAAACCGCCTGGGGGGGGGAGCCTACGAGCAGTACTTC. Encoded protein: CACSLSSPNRLGGGAYEQYF.

The CDR3 sequence is CASCRQGSDEKLFF. The CDR3 DNA follows: TGTGCCAGCTGCCGACAGGGGAGTGATGAAAAACTGTTTTTT. The V and J genes are TRBV7-8 and TRBJ1-4; TRBD1 matches at 8 bases. Germline V gene lookup returns CDR1 SGHVS and CDR2 FQNEAQ. Trimming removed 8 bases from V and 6 bases from J; junction bases left unmatched: 8. The CDR3 totals 14 residues.

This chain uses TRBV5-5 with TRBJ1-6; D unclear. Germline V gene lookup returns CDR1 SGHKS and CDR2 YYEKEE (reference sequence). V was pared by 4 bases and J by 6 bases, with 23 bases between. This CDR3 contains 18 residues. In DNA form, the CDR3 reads TGTGCCAGCAGCCCTTTCCCCGGACCCCAAGCAAGTAATTCACCCCTCCACTTT. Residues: CASSPFPGPQASNSPLHF.

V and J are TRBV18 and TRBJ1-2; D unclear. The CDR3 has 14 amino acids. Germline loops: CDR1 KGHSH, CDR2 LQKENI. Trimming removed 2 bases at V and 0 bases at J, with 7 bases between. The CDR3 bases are TGTGCCAGCTCACCAGTCCCAGCTAACTATGGCTACACCTTC. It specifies CASSPVPANYGYTF.

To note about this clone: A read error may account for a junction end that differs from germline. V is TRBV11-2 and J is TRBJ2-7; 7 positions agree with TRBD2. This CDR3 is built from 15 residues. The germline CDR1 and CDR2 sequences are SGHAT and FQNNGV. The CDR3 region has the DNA TGTGCCAGCAGCCCGAGACTAGCCTCCTCCTCCGAGCAGTACTTC. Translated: CASSPRLASSSEQYF.

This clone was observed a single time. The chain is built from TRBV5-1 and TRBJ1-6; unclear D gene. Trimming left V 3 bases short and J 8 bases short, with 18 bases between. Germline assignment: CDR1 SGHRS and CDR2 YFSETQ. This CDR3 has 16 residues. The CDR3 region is CASSSTHTWGDSPLHF. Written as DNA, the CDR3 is TGCGCCAGCAGCTCGACACATACGTGGGGAGATTCACCCCTCCACTTT.

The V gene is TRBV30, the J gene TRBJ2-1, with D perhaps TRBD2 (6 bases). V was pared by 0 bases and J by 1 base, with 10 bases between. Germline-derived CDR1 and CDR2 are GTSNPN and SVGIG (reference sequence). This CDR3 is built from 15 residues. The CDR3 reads CAWSVLAGSYNEQFF. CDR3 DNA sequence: TGTGCCTGGAGTGTTTTGGCGGGATCCTACAATGAGCAGTTCTTC.

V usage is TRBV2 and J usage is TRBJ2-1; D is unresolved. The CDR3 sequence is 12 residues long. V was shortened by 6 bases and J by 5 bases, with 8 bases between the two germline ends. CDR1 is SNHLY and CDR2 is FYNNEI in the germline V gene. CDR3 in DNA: TGTGCCAGCAGCCTCCAAAACAATGAGCAGTTCTTC. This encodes CASSLQNNEQFF.

The CDR3 loop reads CASSIGGAMLYGYTF. In nucleotides, the CDR3 is TGTGCCAGCAGTATTGGAGGGGCCATGTTGTATGGCTACACCTTC. The J gene is TRBJ1-2, the V gene TRBV6-2 or TRBV6-3; D perhaps matches TRBD1 (5 bases). Trimming cost V 5 bases and J 5 bases, with 18 bases left between them. The CDR3 extends over 15 amino acids. The germline V gene encodes CDR1 MNHEY and CDR2 SVGEGT.

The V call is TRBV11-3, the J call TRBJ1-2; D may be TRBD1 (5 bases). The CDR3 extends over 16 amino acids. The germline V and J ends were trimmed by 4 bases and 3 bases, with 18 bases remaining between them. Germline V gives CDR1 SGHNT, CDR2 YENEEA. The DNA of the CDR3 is TGTGCCAGCAGCTGGGGGGGGTGTCCCGCTTACTATGGCTACACCTTC. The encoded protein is CASSWGGCPAYYGYTF. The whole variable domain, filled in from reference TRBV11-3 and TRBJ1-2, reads EAGVVQSPRYKIIEKKQPVAFWCNPISGHNTLYWYLQNLGQGPELLIRYENEEAVDDSQLPKDRFSAERLKGVDSTLKIQPAELGDSAVYLCASSWGGCPAYYGYTFGSGTRLTVV.

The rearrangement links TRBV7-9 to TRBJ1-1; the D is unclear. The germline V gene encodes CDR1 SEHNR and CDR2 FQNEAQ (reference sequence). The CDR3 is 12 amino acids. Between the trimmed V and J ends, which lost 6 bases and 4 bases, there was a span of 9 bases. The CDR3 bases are TGTGCCAGCAGGTCCACCTCCACTGAAGCTTTCTTT. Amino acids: CASRSTSTEAFF.

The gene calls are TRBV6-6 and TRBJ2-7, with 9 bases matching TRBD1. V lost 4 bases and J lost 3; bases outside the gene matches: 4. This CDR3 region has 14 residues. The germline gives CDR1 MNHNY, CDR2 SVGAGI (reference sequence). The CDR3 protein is CASSLMDRGYEQYF. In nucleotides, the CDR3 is TGTGCCAGCAGTTTGATGGACAGGGGCTACGAGCAGTACTTC.

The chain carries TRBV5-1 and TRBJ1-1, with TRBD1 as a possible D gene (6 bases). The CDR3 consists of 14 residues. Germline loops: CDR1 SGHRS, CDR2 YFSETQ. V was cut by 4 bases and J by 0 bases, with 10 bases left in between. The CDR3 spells CASSPGQMNTEAFF. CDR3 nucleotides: TGCGCCAGCAGCCCCGGACAGATGAACACTGAAGCTTTCTTT.

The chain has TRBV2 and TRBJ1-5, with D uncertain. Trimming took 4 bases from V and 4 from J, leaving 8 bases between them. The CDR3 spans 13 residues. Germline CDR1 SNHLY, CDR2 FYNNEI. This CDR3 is CASSVGGNQPQHF. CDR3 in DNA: TGTGCCAGCAGTGTTGGAGGGAATCAGCCCCAGCATTTT.

The CDR3 spells CATSRLQGSYNSPLHF. CDR3 nucleotides: TGTGCCACCAGCAGATTACAGGGGTCCTATAATTCACCCCTCCACTTT. The chain links TRBV15 to TRBJ1-6; 7 nucleotides agree with TRBD1. Germline CDR1 LNHNV, CDR2 YYDKDF (reference sequence). J lost 1 base, V lost 2 bases, and 2 bases had no gene match. This CDR3 is 16 amino acids long.

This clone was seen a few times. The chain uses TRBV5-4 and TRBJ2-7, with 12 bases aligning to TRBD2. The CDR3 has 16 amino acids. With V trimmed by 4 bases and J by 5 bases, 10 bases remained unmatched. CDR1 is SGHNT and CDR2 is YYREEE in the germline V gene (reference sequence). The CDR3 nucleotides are TGTGCCAGCAGCCGTACCTCGGGACTAGCGGGCCACGAGCAGTACTTC. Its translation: CASSRTSGLAGHEQYF.

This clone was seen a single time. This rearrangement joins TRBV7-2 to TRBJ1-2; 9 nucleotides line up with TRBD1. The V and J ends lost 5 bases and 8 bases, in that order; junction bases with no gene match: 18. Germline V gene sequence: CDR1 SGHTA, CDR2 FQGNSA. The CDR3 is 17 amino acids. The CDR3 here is CASSPVKYGTGSEGYTF. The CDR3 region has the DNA TGTGCCAGCAGCCCGGTAAAATACGGGACAGGGAGTGAGGGCTACACCTTC.

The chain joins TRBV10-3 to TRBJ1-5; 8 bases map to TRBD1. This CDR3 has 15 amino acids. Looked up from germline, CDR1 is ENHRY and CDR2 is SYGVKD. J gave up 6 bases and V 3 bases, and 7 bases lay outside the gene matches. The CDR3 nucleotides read TGTGCCATCAGTGAATCTCAGGGGGCAGGTCAGCCCCAGCATTTT. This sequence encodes CAISESQGAGQPQHF.

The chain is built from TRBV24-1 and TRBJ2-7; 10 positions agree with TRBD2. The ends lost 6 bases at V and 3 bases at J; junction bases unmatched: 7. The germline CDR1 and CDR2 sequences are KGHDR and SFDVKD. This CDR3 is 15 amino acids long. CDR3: CATSPSGSRYYEQYF. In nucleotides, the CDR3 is TGTGCCACCAGTCCTAGCGGGAGTAGGTACTACGAGCAGTACTTC.

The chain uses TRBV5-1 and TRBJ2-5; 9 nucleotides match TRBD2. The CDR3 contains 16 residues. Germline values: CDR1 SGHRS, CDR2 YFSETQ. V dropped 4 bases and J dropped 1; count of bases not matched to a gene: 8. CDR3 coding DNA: TGCGCCAGCAGCGTAGCGAGCGGGGGGCCCCAAGAGACCCAGTACTTC. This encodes CASSVASGGPQETQYF. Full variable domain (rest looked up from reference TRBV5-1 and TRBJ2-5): KAGVTQTPRYLIKTRGQQVTLSCSPISGHRSVSWYQQTPGQGLQFLFEYFSETQRNKGNFPGRFSGRQFSNSRSEMNVSTLELGDSALYLCASSVASGGPQETQYFGPGTRLLVL.

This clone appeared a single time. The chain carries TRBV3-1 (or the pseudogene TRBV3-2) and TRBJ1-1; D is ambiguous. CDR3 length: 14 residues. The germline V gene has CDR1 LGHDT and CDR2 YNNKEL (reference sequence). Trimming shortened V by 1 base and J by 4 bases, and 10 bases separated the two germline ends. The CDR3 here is CASSQGSLTTEAFF. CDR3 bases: TGTGCCAGCAGCCAAGGGTCACTGACCACTGAAGCTTTCTTT.